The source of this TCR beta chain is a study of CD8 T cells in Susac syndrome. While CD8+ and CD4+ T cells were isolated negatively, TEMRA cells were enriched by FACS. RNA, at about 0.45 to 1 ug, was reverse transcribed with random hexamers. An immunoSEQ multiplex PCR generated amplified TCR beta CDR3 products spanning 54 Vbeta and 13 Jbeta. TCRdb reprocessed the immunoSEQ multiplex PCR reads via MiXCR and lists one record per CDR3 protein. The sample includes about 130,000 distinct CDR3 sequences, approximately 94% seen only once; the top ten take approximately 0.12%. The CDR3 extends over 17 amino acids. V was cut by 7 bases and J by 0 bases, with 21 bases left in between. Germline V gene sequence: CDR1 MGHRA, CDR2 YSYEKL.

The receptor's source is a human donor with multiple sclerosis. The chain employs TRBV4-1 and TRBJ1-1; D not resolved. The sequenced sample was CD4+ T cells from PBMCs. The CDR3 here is CASTYFASGDLNTEAFF. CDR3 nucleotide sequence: TGCGCCAGCACCTACTTTGCTTCAGGAGATCTGAACACTGAAGCTTTCTTT.